This TCR beta chain is drawn from a study of shared clonotypes between healthy human individuals. Study-level background: There were three CD4 naive, three CD4 memory, two CD8 naive and one CD8 memory plates per donor.

Overall study findings and caveats: Shared across a handful of donors were approximately 5% of the naive CD4 clonotypes.

Some clones are missing from TCRdb's copy, which holds only in-frame ones; the method was immunoSEQ multiplex PCR. The profile shows about 2.1 million clones, around 93% of them singletons. Turning to this clone: Its antigen is as yet unknown. Different DNA sequences within this sample yield the same CDR3.

This CDR3 is 10 amino acids long. The germline CDR1 and CDR2 sequences are SQVTM and ANQGSEA. With 7 bases removed from V and 0 bases from J, the gap between germline ends came to 3 bases. Terminally differentiated effector memory CD45RA+ cells were excluded from the naive CD8 cells, which were CD45RO-negative and positively selected for CCR7. This clonotype was obtained from a man younger than 35 in good health. Some clones in this sample may be carry-over from other donors' samples. The rearrangement joins TRBV29-1 to TRBJ1-1; D not certain. Sequencing was performed on naive CD8+ T cells from PBMCs. CDR3 sequence reads: CSGMNTEAFF. DNA for the CDR3: TGCAGCGGAATGAACACTGAAGCTTTCTTT. The whole variable domain, remainder taken from reference TRBV29-1 and TRBJ1-1, is SAVISQKPSRDICQRGTSLTIQCQVDSQVTMMFWYRQQPGQSLTLIATANQGSEATYESGFVIDKFPISRPNLTFSTLTVSNMSPEDSSIYLCSGMNTEAFFGQGTRLTVV.